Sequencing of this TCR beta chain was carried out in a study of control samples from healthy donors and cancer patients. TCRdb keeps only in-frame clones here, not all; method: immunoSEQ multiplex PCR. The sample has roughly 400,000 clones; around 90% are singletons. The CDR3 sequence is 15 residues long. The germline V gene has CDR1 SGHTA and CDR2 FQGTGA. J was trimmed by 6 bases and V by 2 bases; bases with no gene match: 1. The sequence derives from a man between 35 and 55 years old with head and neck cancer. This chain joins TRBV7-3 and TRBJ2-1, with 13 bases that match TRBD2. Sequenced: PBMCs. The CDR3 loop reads CASSLGLAGVNEQFF. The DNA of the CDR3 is TGTGCCAGCAGCTTAGGACTAGCGGGAGTCAATGAGCAGTTCTTC.